One T cell receptor beta chain is described in this entry. This clone's antigen is unknown. Base quality data are lacking; no much larger clone is found one base away. The CDR3 numbers 15 residues from cysteine through phenylalanine. The CDR3 DNA has 45 bases and is translated from base 1. The CDR1 and CDR2 encoded by the germline V gene (reference sequence) are MNHNY and SVGAGI. From V the trimming removes 6 bases and from J it removes 2 bases, while the gene matches leave 7 bases of the junction unaccounted for. These data come from a study of CD8 T cells in Susac syndrome (dated by TCRdb to about 2019). Concerning the study at large: Repertoire sequencing was used to test whether CD8+ T cell activation and differentiation in Susac syndrome was antigen driven.

High-throughput TCR beta sequencing profiled peripheral blood CD8+ and CD4+ T cells from healthy donors, Susac syndrome patients and multiple sclerosis patients. The healthy donors served as controls matched for age and sex. Bulk CD8+ and CD4+ T cells were purified by magnetic negative isolation, whereas CD8+ TEMRA cells were enriched by FACS. Blood was drawn into EDTA tubes, processed within 24 hours, and PBMCs were isolated by density gradient centrifugation. PBMCs intended for TCR sequencing were frozen in liquid nitrogen and were later thawed in a 37 degrees C water bath. Purity of sorted or isolated CD4+, CD8+ and CD8+ TEMRA cells was at least 90%. What the authors observed across the whole study: The TCR sequencing and HLA analysis was acknowledged to have included a relatively small number of individuals.

RNA was extracted with the RNeasy kit and 0.5 to 1 ug was reverse transcribed using random hexamers. The immunoSEQ multiplex PCR assay, covering 54 Vbeta and 13 Jbeta segments, was used to amplify TCR beta CDR3 regions. To correct PCR amplification bias, a synthetic template baseline was used for both primer optimization and computational correction. In the original analysis: Only productive sequences were kept, with reads annotated to V, D and J genes according to IMGT and analyzed in immunoSEQ Analyzer. Clonality was calculated as one minus the Shannon entropy normalized by log2 of the number of productive unique sequences. For each patient and control, public and private clones were evaluated within the 100 most prevalent clones. A clone was defined as Susac-specific if it was absent from the healthy and MS cohorts, from 950 to 1,300 published viral clones and from other ImmuneACCESS disease sequences. TCRdb handled the public reads itself, with Q25 trimming in fastp and clone calling in MiXCR, and kept productive beta chains. Each record represents a unique CDR3 protein, reported with the most common genes and DNA among its rows. It is TCRdb's table, rather than the study itself, that gives the V and J calls and clone size. The sample contains about 120,000 distinct CDR3 sequences, less than 95% of them found a single time. Roughly 0.095% of the sample comes from the top ten.

Material for sequencing was CD4+ T cells from PBMCs. This clonotype was obtained from a human donor in good health. The chain joins TRBV6-6 to TRBJ2-5, with 9 bases in between that match TRBD1. The CDR3 in this case is CASSHATGGQETQYF. Here is the DNA: TGTGCCAGCAGCCACGCGACAGGGGGTCAAGAGACCCAGTACTTC.